This entry lists 7 T cell receptor beta chains sequenced from one sample in a study of response to subunit inactivated influenza vaccine. TCRdb re-called the RT-PCR reads through MiXCR, storing one row per CDR3 protein. The sample consists of roughly 650,000 distinct CDR3 sequences, approximately 15% of them appearing once. Here the sequenced sample was PBMCs from blood, taken approximately 15 days before vaccination. The source of these receptors is a man in his fifties or sixties who received an inactivated influenza vaccine.

The CDR3 sequence: CSASDGGLSYEQYF. CDR3 nucleotide sequence: TGCAGTGCTAGCGACGGGGGGCTCTCCTACGAGCAGTACTTC. This chain links TRBV20-1 with TRBJ2-7; perhaps TRBD2 as D (7 bases). V dropped 3 bases and J dropped 0 bases, with 12 bases sitting between them. Germline loops: CDR1 DFQATT, CDR2 SNEGSKA (reference sequence). The CDR3 is made up of 14 amino acids.

The chain employs TRBV30 and TRBJ2-7, with D perhaps TRBD1 (5 bases). The CDR3 runs to 14 residues. Trimming removed 4 bases at V and 4 bases at J, with 17 bases between. Per the germline V gene, CDR1 is GTSNPN and CDR2 is SVGIG (reference sequence). CDR3 in DNA: TGTGCCTGGAATCCTGTAGGACACCGGTACGAGCAGTACTTC. It specifies CAWNPVGHRYEQYF.

The V and J genes are TRBV20-1 and TRBJ2-5; possible D gene TRBD2, 6 bases. The CDR3 length is 14 residues. Trimming shortened V by 2 bases and J by 5 bases, and 15 bases separated the two germline ends. Germline assignment: CDR1 DFQATT and CDR2 SNEGSKA (reference sequence). The CDR3 spells CSARPPRGWETQYF. CDR3 coding DNA: TGCAGTGCTAGACCGCCACGGGGGTGGGAGACCCAGTACTTC.

Only a few counts were recorded for this clonotype. The chain combines TRBV7-2 with TRBJ2-1; 15 positions agree with TRBD2. The CDR3 length is 15 residues. Germline assignment: CDR1 SGHTA and CDR2 FQGNSA. V shed 10 bases and J 6 bases; nucleotides not matched to a gene: 7. In nucleotides, the CDR3 is TGTGCCACCCGGACTAGCGGGGGGGTGGGCAATGAGCAGTTCTTC. This codes for CATRTSGGVGNEQFF.

This clonotype was seen more than once but under ten times. The chain recombines TRBV10-3 with TRBJ2-4; tentatively, D is TRBD2 (6 bases). Germline-derived CDR1 and CDR2 are ENHRY and SYGVKD. The CDR3 runs to 19 residues. V shed 2 bases and J shed 3 bases, with 23 bases lying between them. The DNA of the CDR3 is TGTGCCATCAGTGAGCAGGGCGCTCTAGCGAGTGGTGTCAAAAACATTCAGTACTTC. Its protein is CAISEQGALASGVKNIQYF.

This clonotype was counted ten times or more. The chain is built from TRBV7-2 and TRBJ2-3, with 11 positions matching TRBD2. Germline V gene lookup returns CDR1 SGHTA and CDR2 FQGNSA. The V segment lost 2 bases and the J segment 1 base; nucleotides outside the gene matches: 2. The CDR3 sequence is 16 residues long. The CDR3 protein is CASSLTSGGRTDTQYF. The CDR3, as DNA: TGTGCCAGCAGCTTAACTAGCGGGGGCCGCACAGATACGCAGTATTTT.

This clonotype appeared a few times. The chain couples TRBV6-2 or TRBV6-3 to TRBJ2-1, with 10 bases aligning to TRBD1. The germline V gene has CDR1 MNHEY and CDR2 SVGEGT. V shed 4 bases, J shed 6 bases, and the junction held 6 bases outside the gene matches. This CDR3 spans 15 amino acids. CDR3 DNA: TGTGCCAGCAGTTTTGGGACAGGGGCCCCCAATGAGCAGTTCTTC. It translates to CASSFGTGAPNEQFF.